This record covers a single T cell receptor beta chain. The sample originates from a study of blood T cell repertoires in COVID-19. Study-level background: Whether acute or convalescent, the COVID-19 samples came from the United States, Italy and Spain.

Clones were read by immunoSEQ multiplex PCR, and TCRdb kept only the in-frame ones, dropping some. This repertoire shows tens of thousands of clones, 90% found once; its top ten account for around 1.3%. Germline lookup yields CDR1 SGDLS and CDR2 YYNGEE. CDR3 length: 16 residues. Trimming took off 3 bases at V and 4 bases at J, with 16 bases between the two ends. The chain is built from TRBV9 and TRBJ1-4; D is undetermined. This TCR derives from a man aged 55 to 70 with acute or convalescent COVID-19. Sequenced: peripheral blood. The CDR3, as DNA: TGTGCCAGCAGCGCCGGAGGACGGCCCTTTAATGAAAAACTGTTTTTT. Translation gives CASSAGGRPFNEKLFF.